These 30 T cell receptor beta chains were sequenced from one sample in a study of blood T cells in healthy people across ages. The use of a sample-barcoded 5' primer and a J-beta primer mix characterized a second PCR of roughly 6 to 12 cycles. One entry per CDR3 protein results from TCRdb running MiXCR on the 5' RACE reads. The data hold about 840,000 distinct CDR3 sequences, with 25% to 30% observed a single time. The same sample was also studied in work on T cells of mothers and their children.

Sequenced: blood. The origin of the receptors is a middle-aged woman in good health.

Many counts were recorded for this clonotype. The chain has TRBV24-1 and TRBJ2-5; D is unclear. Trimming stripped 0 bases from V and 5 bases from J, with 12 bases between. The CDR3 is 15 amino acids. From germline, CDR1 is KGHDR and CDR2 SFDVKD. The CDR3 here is CATSDLRVSAETQYF. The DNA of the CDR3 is TGTGCCACCAGTGATTTGCGGGTATCGGCGGAGACCCAGTACTTC.

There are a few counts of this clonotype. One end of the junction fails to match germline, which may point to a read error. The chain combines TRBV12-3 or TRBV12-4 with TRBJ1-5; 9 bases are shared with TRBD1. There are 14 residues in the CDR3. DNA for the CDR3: TGTGCCAGCAGACAGGGGGCGAGCAATCGGCCCCAGCATTTT. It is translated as CASRQGASNRPQHF.

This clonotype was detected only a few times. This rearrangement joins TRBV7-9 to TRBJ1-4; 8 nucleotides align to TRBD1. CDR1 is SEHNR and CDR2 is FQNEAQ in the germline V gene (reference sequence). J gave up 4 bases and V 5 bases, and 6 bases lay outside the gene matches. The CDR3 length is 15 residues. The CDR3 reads CASSPLDRDNEKLFF. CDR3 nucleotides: TGTGCCAGCAGCCCCCTGGACAGGGATAATGAAAAACTGTTTTTT.

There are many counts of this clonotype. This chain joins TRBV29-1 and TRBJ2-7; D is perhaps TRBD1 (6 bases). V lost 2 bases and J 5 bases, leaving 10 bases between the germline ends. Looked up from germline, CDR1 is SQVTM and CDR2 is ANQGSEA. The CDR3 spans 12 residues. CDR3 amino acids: CSVESDSNEQYF. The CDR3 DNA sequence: TGCAGCGTTGAATCGGACAGTAACGAGCAGTACTTC.

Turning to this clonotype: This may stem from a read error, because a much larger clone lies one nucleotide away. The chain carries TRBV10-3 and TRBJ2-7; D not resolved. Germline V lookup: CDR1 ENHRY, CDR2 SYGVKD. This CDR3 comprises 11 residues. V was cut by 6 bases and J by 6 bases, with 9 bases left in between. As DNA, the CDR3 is TGTGCCATCAGGGACGTGTTCGAGCAGTACTTC. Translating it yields CAIRDVFEQYF.

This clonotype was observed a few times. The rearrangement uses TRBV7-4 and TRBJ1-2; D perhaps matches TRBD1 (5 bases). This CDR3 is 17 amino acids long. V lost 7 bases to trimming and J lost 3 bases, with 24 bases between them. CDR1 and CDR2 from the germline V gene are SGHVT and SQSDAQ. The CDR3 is CASTTTSRRQKYYGYTF. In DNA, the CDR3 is TGTGCCAGCACGACCACCTCTAGAAGACAGAAATACTATGGCTACACCTTC.

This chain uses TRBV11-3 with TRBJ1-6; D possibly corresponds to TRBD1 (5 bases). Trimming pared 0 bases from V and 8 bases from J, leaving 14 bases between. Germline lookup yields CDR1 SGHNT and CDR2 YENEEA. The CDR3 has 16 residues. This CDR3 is CASSLDRGAGHSPLHF. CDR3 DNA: TGTGCCAGCAGCTTAGATCGAGGGGCGGGCCATTCACCCCTCCACTTT.

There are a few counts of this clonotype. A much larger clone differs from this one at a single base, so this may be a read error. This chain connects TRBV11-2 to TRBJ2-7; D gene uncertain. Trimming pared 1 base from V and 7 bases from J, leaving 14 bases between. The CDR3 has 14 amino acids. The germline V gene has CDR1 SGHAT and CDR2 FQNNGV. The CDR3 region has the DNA TGTGCCAGCAGCTTAGGATTCCCGTACAATGAGCAGTACTTC. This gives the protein CASSLGFPYNEQYF. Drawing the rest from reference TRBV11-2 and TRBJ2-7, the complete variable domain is EAGVAQSPRYKIIEKRQSVAFWCNPISGHATLYWYQQILGQGPKLLIQFQNNGVVDDSQLPKDRFSAERLKGVDSTLKIQPAKLEDSAVYLCASSLGFPYNEQYFGPGTRLTVT.

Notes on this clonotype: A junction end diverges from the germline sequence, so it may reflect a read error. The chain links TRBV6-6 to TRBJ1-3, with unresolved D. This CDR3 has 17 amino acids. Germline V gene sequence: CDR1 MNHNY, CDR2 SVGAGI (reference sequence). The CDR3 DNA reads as TGTGCCAGCAGTTACGGGGTCCTCAGCGGCTCTGGAAACACCATGTATTTT. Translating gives CASSYGVLSGSGNTMYF.

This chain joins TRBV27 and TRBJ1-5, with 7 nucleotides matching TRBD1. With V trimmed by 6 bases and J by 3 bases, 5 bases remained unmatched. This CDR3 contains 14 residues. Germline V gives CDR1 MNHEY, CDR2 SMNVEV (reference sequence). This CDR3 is CASRRDRDNQPQHF. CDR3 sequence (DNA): TGTGCCAGCAGGCGGGACAGAGACAATCAGCCCCAGCATTTT.

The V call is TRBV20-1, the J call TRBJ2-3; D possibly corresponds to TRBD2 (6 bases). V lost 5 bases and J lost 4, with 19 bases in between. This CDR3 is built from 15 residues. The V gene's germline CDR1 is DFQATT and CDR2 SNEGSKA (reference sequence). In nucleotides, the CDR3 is TGCAGTGCTCATCCCGGACTCGGAGGGTCAGATACGCAGTATTTT. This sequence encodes CSAHPGLGGSDTQYF.

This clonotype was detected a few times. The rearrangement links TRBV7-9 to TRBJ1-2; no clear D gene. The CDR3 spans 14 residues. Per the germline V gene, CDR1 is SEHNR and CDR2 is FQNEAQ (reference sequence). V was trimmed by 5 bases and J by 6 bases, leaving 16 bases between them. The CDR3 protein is CASSPRRGEDGYTF. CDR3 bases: TGTGCCAGCAGCCCCCGGCGGGGAGAAGATGGCTACACCTTC.

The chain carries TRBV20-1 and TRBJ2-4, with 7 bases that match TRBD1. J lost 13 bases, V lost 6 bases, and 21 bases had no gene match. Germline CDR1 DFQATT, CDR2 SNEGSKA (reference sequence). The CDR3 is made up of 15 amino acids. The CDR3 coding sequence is TGCAGTGCGCATAAAAGGGACAGCTCAGGGTATGAGCAGTACTTC. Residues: CSAHKRDSSGYEQYF.

CDR3 DNA: TGTGCCAGTAGTCAGACTAGCTCCGCCTACAATGAGCAGTTCTTC. Protein product: CASSQTSSAYNEQFF. The chain links TRBV19 to TRBJ2-1; TRBD2 matches 7 bases. Unmatched junction bases numbered 6, after V lost 5 bases and J lost 2 bases. Germline lookup yields CDR1 LNHDA and CDR2 SQIVND (reference sequence). The CDR3 covers 15 residues.

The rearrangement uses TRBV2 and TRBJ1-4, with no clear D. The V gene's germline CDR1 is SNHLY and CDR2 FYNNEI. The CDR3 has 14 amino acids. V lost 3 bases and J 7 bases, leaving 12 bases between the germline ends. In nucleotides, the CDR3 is TGTGCCAGCAGTGAGGACCGGTGGGCTGAAAAACTGTTTTTT. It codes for CASSEDRWAEKLFF.

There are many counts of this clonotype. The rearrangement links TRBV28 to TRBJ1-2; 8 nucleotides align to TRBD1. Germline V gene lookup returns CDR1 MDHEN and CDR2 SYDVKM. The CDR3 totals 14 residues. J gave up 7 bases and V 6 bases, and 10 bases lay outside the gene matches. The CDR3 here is CASSQGQGFGGYTF. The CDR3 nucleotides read TGTGCCAGCAGCCAAGGACAGGGATTTGGTGGCTACACCTTC.

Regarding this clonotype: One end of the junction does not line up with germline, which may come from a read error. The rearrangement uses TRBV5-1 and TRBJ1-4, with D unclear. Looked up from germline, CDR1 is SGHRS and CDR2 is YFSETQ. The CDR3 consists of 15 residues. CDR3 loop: CANSNPGATNEKLFF. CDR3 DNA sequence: TGCGCCAACAGCAACCCAGGAGCAACTAATGAAAAACTGTTTTTT.

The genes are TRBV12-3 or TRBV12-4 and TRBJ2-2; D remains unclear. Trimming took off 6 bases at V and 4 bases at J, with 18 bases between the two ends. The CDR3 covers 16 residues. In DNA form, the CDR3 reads TGTGCCAGCAGCCCCGTCTATGCGTCCCTCACCGGGGAGCTGTTTTTT. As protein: CASSPVYASLTGELFF.

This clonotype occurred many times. The chain's CDR3 is CSAMGFSYEQYF. The CDR3, as DNA: TGCAGTGCTATGGGATTCTCCTACGAGCAGTACTTC. This chain uses TRBV20-1 with TRBJ2-7; D gene uncertain. Germline CDR1 reads DFQATT; CDR2 reads SNEGSKA (reference sequence). V was clipped by 4 bases and J by 0 bases, with 7 bases between them. The CDR3 is 12 residues long.

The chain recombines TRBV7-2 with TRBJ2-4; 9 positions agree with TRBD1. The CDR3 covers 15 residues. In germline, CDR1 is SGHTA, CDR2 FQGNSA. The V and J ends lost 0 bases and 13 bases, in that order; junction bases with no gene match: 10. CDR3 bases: TGTGCCAGCAGCTTAGCTGACAGGGGGGGGTGGGAGCAGTACTTC. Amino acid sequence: CASSLADRGGWEQYF.

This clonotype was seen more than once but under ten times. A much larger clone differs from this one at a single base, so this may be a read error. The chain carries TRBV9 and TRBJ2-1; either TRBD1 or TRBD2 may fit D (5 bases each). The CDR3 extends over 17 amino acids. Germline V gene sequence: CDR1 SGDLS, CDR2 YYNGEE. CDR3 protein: CAGSVSGPRFGSHEQFF. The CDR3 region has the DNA TGTGCCGGCAGCGTATCGGGGCCAAGATTCGGAAGCCATGAGCAGTTCTTC. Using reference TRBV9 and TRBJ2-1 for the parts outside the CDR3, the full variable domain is DSGVTQTPKHLITATGQRVTLRCSPRSGDLSVYWYQQSLDQGLQFLIQYYNGEERAKGNILERFSAQQFPDLHSELNLSSLELGDSALYFCAGSVSGPRFGSHEQFFGPGTRLTVL.

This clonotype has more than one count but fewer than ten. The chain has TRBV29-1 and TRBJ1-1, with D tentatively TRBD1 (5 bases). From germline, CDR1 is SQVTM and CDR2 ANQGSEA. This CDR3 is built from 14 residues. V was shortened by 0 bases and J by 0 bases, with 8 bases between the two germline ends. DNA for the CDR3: TGCAGCGTTGAAGAGAGGACATTGAACACTGAAGCTTTCTTT. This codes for CSVEERTLNTEAFF.

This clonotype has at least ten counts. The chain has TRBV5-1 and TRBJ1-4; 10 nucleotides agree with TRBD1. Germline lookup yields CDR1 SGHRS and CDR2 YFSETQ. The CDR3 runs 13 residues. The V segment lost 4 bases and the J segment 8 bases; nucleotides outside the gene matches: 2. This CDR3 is CASSGTGVEKLFF. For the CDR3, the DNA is TGCGCCAGCAGCGGGACAGGGGTCGAAAAACTGTTTTTT.

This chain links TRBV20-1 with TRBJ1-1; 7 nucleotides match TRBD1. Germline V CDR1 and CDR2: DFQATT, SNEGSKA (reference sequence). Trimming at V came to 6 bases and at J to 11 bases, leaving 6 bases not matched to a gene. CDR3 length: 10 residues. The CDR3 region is CSAMTGSAFF. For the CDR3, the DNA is TGCAGTGCAATGACAGGGAGTGCTTTCTTT.

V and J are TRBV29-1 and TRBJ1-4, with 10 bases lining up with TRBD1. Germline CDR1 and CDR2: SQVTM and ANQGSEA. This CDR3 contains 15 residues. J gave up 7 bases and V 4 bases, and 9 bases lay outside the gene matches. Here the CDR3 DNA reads TGCAGCGTTGGGTCTTCGGGACAGGGGTTTGAAAAACTGTTTTTT. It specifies CSVGSSGQGFEKLFF.

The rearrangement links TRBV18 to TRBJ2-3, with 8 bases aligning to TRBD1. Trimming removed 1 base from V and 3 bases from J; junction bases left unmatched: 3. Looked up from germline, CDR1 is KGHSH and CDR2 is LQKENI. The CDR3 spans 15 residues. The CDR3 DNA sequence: TGTGCCAGCTCACCACGCAGGGGGCAAACAGATACGCAGTATTTT. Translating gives CASSPRRGQTDTQYF.

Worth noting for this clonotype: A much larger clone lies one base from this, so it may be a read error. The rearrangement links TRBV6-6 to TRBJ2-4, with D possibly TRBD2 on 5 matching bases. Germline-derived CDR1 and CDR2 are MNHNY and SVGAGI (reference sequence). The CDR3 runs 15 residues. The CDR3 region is CASGEQILAKNVQYF. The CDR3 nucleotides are TGTGCCAGCGGAGAACAGATTCTAGCCAAAAACGTTCAGTACTTC.

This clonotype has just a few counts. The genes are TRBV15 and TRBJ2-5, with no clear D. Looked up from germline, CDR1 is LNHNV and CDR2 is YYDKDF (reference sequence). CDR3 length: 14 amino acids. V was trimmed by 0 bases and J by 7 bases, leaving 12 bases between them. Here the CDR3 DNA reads TGTGCCACCAGCAGAGACACGACCGATGGGACCCAGTACTTC. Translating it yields CATSRDTTDGTQYF.

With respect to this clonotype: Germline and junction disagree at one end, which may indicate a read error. The CDR3 loop reads CASSLLQKNTTYF. CDR3 DNA sequence: TGTGCCAGCAGCTTACTACAGAAAAACACCACATATTTT. The chain combines TRBV11-2 with TRBJ1-3; D is ambiguous. The germline CDR1 and CDR2 sequences are SGHAT and FQNNGV. This CDR3 is built from 13 residues.

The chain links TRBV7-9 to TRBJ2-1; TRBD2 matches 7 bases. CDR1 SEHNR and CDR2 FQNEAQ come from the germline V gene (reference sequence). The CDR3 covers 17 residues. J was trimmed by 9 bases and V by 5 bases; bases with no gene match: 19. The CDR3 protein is CASSPASGTTSGGEQFF. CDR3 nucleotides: TGTGCCAGCAGCCCCGCCTCGGGGACTACGTCGGGGGGTGAGCAGTTCTTC.